This TCR beta chain originates from a study of blood T cells in healthy people across ages. It was with a sample-barcoded 5' primer and a J-beta primer mix that a second PCR of roughly 7 to 12 cycles was run. TCRdb reprocessed the 5' RACE reads via MiXCR and lists one record per CDR3 protein. The profile shows 450,000 to 600,000 distinct CDR3 sequences, about 28% of them singletons. Overall study findings and caveats: Both higher diversity and more naive CD4+ cells marked long-lived donors when set against aged donors.

There are a few counts of this clonotype. What it binds is unknown. The same sample was also used in a study of T cells of mothers and their children.

Sequences were obtained from blood. The receptor was isolated from a boy aged 2 to 9 in good health.

CDR3 amino acids: CASSLGTGGLTYNEQFF. As DNA, the CDR3 is TGTGCCAGCAGCTTAGGGACGGGGGGCCTAACCTACAATGAGCAGTTCTTC. The V call is TRBV7-2, the J call TRBJ2-1, with a tentative D call TRBD2 (7 bases). The V gene lost 1 base and the J gene lost 2 bases, with 15 bases spanning the gap. CDR3 length: 17 residues. Germline V gene lookup returns CDR1 SGHTA and CDR2 FQGNSA.